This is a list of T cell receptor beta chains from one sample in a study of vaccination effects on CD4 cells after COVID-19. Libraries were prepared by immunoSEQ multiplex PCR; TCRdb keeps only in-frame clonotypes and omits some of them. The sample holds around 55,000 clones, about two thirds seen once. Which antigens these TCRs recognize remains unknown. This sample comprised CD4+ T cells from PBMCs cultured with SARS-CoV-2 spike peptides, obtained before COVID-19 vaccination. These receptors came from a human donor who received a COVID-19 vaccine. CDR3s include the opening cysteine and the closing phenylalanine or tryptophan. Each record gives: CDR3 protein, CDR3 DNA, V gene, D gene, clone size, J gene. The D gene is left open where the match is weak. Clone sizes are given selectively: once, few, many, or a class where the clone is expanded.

CDR3: CSVNLPMNTEAFF
DNA: TGCAGCGTGAACCTGCCGATGAACACTGAAGCTTTCTTT
V: TRBV29-1
D: NA
size: NA
J: TRBJ1-1

CDR3: CASSSGSSYEQYF
DNA: TGTGCCAGCAGTTCGGGTTCCTCCTACGAGCAGTACTTC
V: TRBV12-3/TRBV12-4
D: NA
size: NA
J: TRBJ2-7

CDR3: CATSAKGLAGGNEQFF
DNA: TGTGCCACCAGTGCCAAGGGACTAGCGGGAGGCAATGAGCAGTTCTTC
V: TRBV24-1
D: TRBD2
size: NA
J: TRBJ2-1

CDR3: CAWSPTGPRSGYTF
DNA: TGTGCCTGGAGCCCCACGGGACCGCGGAGTGGCTACACCTTC
V: TRBV30
D: NA
size: once
J: TRBJ1-2

CDR3: CASSSTGGGMENIQYF
DNA: TGCGCCAGCAGCTCCACGGGAGGGGGGATGGAAAACATTCAGTACTTC
V: TRBV5-1
D: TRBD2
size: NA
J: TRBJ2-4

CDR3: CATYDRMNTEAFF
DNA: TGTGCCACCTACGACAGGATGAACACTGAAGCTTTCTTT
V: TRBV3-1/TRBV3-2
D: NA
size: NA
J: TRBJ1-1

CDR3: CASRGAGSNQPQHF
DNA: TGTGCCAGTAGAGGGGCGGGTAGCAATCAGCCCCAGCATTTT
V: TRBV19
D: NA
size: few
J: TRBJ1-5

CDR3: CASSPAGSYGYTF
DNA: TGTGCCAGCAGTCCAGCAGGGAGCTATGGCTACACCTTC
V: TRBV21-1
D: NA
size: NA
J: TRBJ1-2

CDR3: CSVDREGGRTQYF
DNA: TGCAGCGTTGACAGGGAGGGCGGGCGTACGCAGTATTTT
V: TRBV29-1
D: TRBD2
size: NA
J: TRBJ2-3

CDR3: CAWIDTYEQYF
DNA: TGTGCCTGGATAGATACCTACGAGCAGTACTTC
V: TRBV30
D: NA
size: few
J: TRBJ2-7

CDR3: CASSPQGHQRETQYF
DNA: TGTGCCAGCAGCCCACAGGGGCATCAGAGAGAGACCCAGTACTTC
V: TRBV5-4
D: TRBD1
size: NA
J: TRBJ2-5

CDR3: CASSTLDSPNYGYTF
DNA: TGTGCCAGCAGTACACTGGACAGCCCTAACTATGGCTACACCTTC
V: TRBV28
D: NA
size: NA
J: TRBJ1-2

CDR3: CAWSVQGGGPYEQYF
DNA: TGTGCCTGGAGTGTACAGGGTGGGGGACCCTACGAGCAGTACTTC
V: TRBV30
D: NA
size: NA
J: TRBJ2-7

CDR3: CASSELAGGQETQYF
DNA: TGTGCCAGCAGTGAATTAGCGGGGGGGCAAGAGACCCAGTACTTC
V: TRBV6-1
D: TRBD2
size: NA
J: TRBJ2-5

CDR3: CASSPDRSHYGYTF
DNA: TGCGCCAGCAGCCCCGACAGATCCCACTATGGCTACACCTTC
V: TRBV5-1
D: NA
size: NA
J: TRBJ1-2

CDR3: CASSLGTGKDYQPQHF
DNA: TGCGCCAGCAGCTTGGGGACAGGGAAGGATTATCAGCCCCAGCATTTT
V: TRBV5-1
D: TRBD1
size: NA
J: TRBJ1-5

CDR3: CASSVTSGGNQETQYF
DNA: TGTGCCAGCAGCGTCACGAGCGGGGGGAACCAAGAGACCCAGTACTTC
V: TRBV9
D: TRBD2
size: NA
J: TRBJ2-5

CDR3: CASSPGRGLGYTF
DNA: TGTGCCAGCAGTCCGGGGAGAGGGCTTGGCTACACCTTC
V: TRBV2
D: NA
size: NA
J: TRBJ1-2

CDR3: CASSPGTTTYEQYF
DNA: TGTGCCAGCAGTCCCGGGACAACGACCTACGAGCAGTACTTC
V: TRBV5-6
D: NA
size: few
J: TRBJ2-7

CDR3: CASSLQSGQLPYEQYF
DNA: TGTGCCAGCAGCTTACAATCCGGACAGCTACCCTACGAGCAGTACTTC
V: TRBV7-2
D: NA
size: NA
J: TRBJ2-7

CDR3: CASGTSLNTEAFF
DNA: TGTGCTAGTGGGACCAGCTTGAACACTGAAGCTTTCTTT
V: TRBV12-5
D: NA
size: NA
J: TRBJ1-1

CDR3: CASSSTWAPQHF
DNA: TGTGCCAGCAGTTCAACCTGGGCGCCCCAGCATTTT
V: TRBV28
D: NA
size: few
J: TRBJ1-5

CDR3: CASSLAWSYEQYF
DNA: TGTGCCAGCAGCCTTGCATGGTCCTACGAGCAGTACTTC
V: TRBV3-1/TRBV3-2
D: NA
size: NA
J: TRBJ2-7

CDR3: CASSLSGGYQETQYF
DNA: TGTGCCAGCAGCTTATCCGGCGGCTACCAAGAGACCCAGTACTTC
V: TRBV7-9
D: NA
size: NA
J: TRBJ2-5

CDR3: CASSPSTSGRNEQFF
DNA: TGTGCCAGCAGTCCCTCGACTAGCGGGAGAAATGAGCAGTTCTTC
V: TRBV28
D: TRBD2
size: NA
J: TRBJ2-1

CDR3: CASSPGRASGRGYNEQFF
DNA: TGTGCCAGTAGCCCTGGGAGGGCTAGCGGGAGGGGGTACAATGAGCAGTTCTTC
V: TRBV19
D: TRBD2
size: NA
J: TRBJ2-1

CDR3: CASSYLTSGYEQYF
DNA: TGTGCCAGCAGTTACCTGACTAGCGGTTACGAGCAGTACTTC
V: TRBV6-6
D: TRBD2
size: few
J: TRBJ2-7

CDR3: CASSEHQASSGNTIYF
DNA: TGTGCCAGCAGTGAACATCAGGCCTCTTCTGGAAACACCATATATTTT
V: TRBV6-1
D: NA
size: medium-sized
J: TRBJ1-3

CDR3: CASRGIAGYSYNEQFF
DNA: TGTGCCAGCAGAGGTATAGCGGGATACTCCTACAATGAGCAGTTCTTC
V: TRBV27
D: TRBD2
size: NA
J: TRBJ2-1

CDR3: CASSEAGNTEAFF
DNA: TGTGCCAGCAGTGAGGCGGGGAACACTGAAGCTTTCTTT
V: TRBV6-1
D: NA
size: NA
J: TRBJ1-1

CDR3: CASSQPGQGRGYTF
DNA: TGCGCCAGCAGCCAGCCGGGACAGGGCCGTGGCTACACCTTC
V: TRBV4-3
D: TRBD1
size: NA
J: TRBJ1-2

CDR3: CASSSGPLLYTF
DNA: TGTGCCAGCAGTTCCGGGCCCCTCTTATACACCTTC
V: TRBV28
D: NA
size: once
J: TRBJ1-2

CDR3: CASSFFRTGDNEQFF
DNA: TGTGCCAGCAGCTTCTTCCGGACAGGGGACAATGAGCAGTTCTTC
V: TRBV5-5
D: TRBD1
size: NA
J: TRBJ2-1

CDR3: CASSIGRGRTGELFF
DNA: TGTGCCAGTAGTATCGGCAGGGGGCGGACCGGGGAGCTGTTTTTT
V: TRBV19
D: TRBD1
size: NA
J: TRBJ2-2

CDR3: CASSGTDDYNEQFF
DNA: TGTGCCAGCAGCGGGACAGATGACTACAATGAGCAGTTCTTC
V: TRBV5-6
D: TRBD1
size: NA
J: TRBJ2-1

CDR3: CASSRTLREQFF
DNA: TGCGCCAGCAGCAGGACCCTCCGTGAGCAGTTCTTC
V: TRBV5-1
D: NA
size: NA
J: TRBJ2-1

CDR3: CASSPPGQETQYF
DNA: TGTGCCAGCTCACCACCAGGGCAAGAGACCCAGTACTTC
V: TRBV18
D: NA
size: NA
J: TRBJ2-5

CDR3: CAWSVSSGLEAFF
DNA: TGTGCCTGGAGTGTAAGTTCGGGACTTGAAGCTTTCTTT
V: TRBV30
D: NA
size: NA
J: TRBJ1-1

CDR3: CASGLDSPGELFF
DNA: TGTGCTAGTGGTTTGGACAGTCCCGGGGAGCTGTTTTTT
V: TRBV12-5
D: NA
size: NA
J: TRBJ2-2

CDR3: CASSRGDTQYF
DNA: TGTGCCAGCAGCCGGGGGGATACGCAGTATTTT
V: TRBV7-2
D: NA
size: NA
J: TRBJ2-3

CDR3: CASSLRLADTGELFF
DNA: TGTGCCAGCAGCCTTCGACTAGCGGACACCGGGGAGCTGTTTTTT
V: TRBV7-2
D: TRBD2
size: few
J: TRBJ2-2

CDR3: CASRDTVYEQYF
DNA: TGTGCCAGCAGGGACACCGTCTACGAGCAGTACTTC
V: TRBV2
D: NA
size: NA
J: TRBJ2-7

CDR3: CASSLFAGPGEQFF
DNA: TGTGCCAGCAGCTTATTTGCGGGGCCAGGTGAGCAGTTCTTC
V: TRBV7-9
D: NA
size: few
J: TRBJ2-1

CDR3: CASSLGGQISSYEQYF
DNA: TGTGCCAGCAGCTTAGGGGGACAGATATCCTCCTACGAGCAGTACTTC
V: TRBV7-6
D: TRBD1
size: NA
J: TRBJ2-7

CDR3: CASSLQGAGNQPQHF
DNA: TGTGCCAGCAGTCTACAGGGGGCCGGCAATCAGCCCCAGCATTTT
V: TRBV2
D: TRBD1
size: NA
J: TRBJ1-5

CDR3: CASSPAGRGQGYGYTF
DNA: TGTGCCAGCTCACCCGCGGGGAGAGGGCAAGGCTATGGCTACACCTTC
V: TRBV18
D: NA
size: NA
J: TRBJ1-2

CDR3: CASSRTQGVFGYTF
DNA: TGCGCCAGCAGCCGAACCCAGGGGGTTTTTGGCTACACCTTC
V: TRBV5-1
D: TRBD1
size: NA
J: TRBJ1-2

CDR3: CAFSGLVSNEQFF
DNA: TGTGCCTTTTCGGGACTAGTCAGCAATGAGCAGTTCTTC
V: TRBV2
D: TRBD2
size: NA
J: TRBJ2-1